This TCR beta chain is drawn from a study of neurological immune-mediated disorders. Germline V gene lookup returns CDR1 LGHNA and CDR2 YNFKEQ. The trim removed 0 bases at V and 5 bases at J, leaving 7 bases unmatched. CDR3 length: 16 residues. A 10-nucleotide random UMI tagged transcripts in template-switch 5'RACE cDNA synthesis. In TCRdb, the 5' RACE reads were re-called with MiXCR into one record per CDR3 protein. The data contain more than 45,000 distinct CDR3 sequences, about a tenth of them seen just once; the ten biggest clones take up around 20%. The unsorted libraries originated from 2 million PBMCs kept at -80 C. This clonotype was recorded many times.

The receptor was derived from a woman in her thirties or forties with HTLV-1-associated myelopathy (HAM/TSP). Sequenced input: PBMCs. The chain joins TRBV4-2 to TRBJ2-5, with 9 bases lining up with TRBD2. This CDR3 is CASSQDTGLAGETQYF. Written as DNA, the CDR3 is TGTGCCAGCAGCCAAGATACGGGGCTAGCGGGGGAGACCCAGTACTTC.